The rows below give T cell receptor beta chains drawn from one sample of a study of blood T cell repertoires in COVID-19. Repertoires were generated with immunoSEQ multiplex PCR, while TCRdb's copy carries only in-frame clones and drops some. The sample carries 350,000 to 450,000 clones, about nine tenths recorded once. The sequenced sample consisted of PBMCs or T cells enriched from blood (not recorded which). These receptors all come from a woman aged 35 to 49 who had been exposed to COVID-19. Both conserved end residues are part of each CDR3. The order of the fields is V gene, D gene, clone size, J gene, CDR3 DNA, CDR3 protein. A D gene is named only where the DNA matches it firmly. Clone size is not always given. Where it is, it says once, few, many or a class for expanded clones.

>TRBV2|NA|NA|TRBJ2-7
TGTGCCAGCAAGAGTACAGGGACGAGCGAGCAGTACTTC
CASKSTGTSEQYF
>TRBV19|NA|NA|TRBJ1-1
TGTGCCAGTAGTTCCCACTCCACAGGGTCCACTGAAGCTTTCTTT
CASSSHSTGSTEAFF
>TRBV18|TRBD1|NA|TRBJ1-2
TGTGCCAGCTCACCTATAGACAGGGGCGGGTATGGCTACACCTTC
CASSPIDRGGYGYTF
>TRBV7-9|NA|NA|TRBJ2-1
TGTGCCAGCAGCTCCCCCCTTTTCCAAGCTATCAATGAGCAGTTCTTC
CASSSPLFQAINEQFF
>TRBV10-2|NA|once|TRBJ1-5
TGCGCCAGCAGTGAGTCAGGGAGGGATCAGCCCCAGCATTTT
CASSESGRDQPQHF
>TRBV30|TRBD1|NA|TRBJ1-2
TGTGCCTGGAGTCGGGGCAGGGGGGACTATGGCTACACCTTC
CAWSRGRGDYGYTF
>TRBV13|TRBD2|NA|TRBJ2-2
TGTGCCAGCAGCCCACTAGCGGGAGGCGTTGCCGGGGAGCTGTTTTTT
CASSPLAGGVAGELFF
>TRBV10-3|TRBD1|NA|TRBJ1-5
TGTGCCATCAGTGAGAGGACAGGGGGCTTCAGCAATCAGCCCCAGCATTTT
CAISERTGGFSNQPQHF
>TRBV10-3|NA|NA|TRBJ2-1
TGTGCCATCAGCGGCTACGGGGGCTCCTACAATGAGCAGTTCTTC
CAISGYGGSYNEQFF
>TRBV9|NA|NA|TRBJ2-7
TGTGCCAGCAGCGTACAGGATTCCCAAGAGCAGTACTTC
CASSVQDSQEQYF
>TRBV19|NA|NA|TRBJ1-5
TGTGCCAGTAGTCGCGGCAGGGATACAGGTCTCGTCATCGCGCCCCAGCATTTT
CASSRGRDTGLVIAPQHF
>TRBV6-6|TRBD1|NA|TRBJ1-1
TGTGCCAGCAGCGACCCAGGGGGCGCGGGCGGAACTGAAGCTTTCTTT
CASSDPGGAGGTEAFF
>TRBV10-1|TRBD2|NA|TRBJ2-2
TGCGCCAGCAGTGAGTGGAGTGTGGCAGCGGGGGGGTGGACCGGGGAGCTGTTTTTT
CASSEWSVAAGGWTGELFF
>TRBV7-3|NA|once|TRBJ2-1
TGTGCCAGCAGCTTAACTTCGGGGTCAGGACGTGAGCAGTTCTTC
CASSLTSGSGREQFF
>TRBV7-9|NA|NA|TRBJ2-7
TGTGCCAGCAGAGTCCAGGGGTCCGAGCAGTACTTC
CASRVQGSEQYF
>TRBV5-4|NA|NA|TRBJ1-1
TGTGCCAGCAGCAGCAGGGAACGCACTGAAGCTTTCTTT
CASSSRERTEAFF